Presented here are 14 T cell receptor beta chains from one specimen sequenced in a study of Ad26.COV2.S vaccination and SARS-CoV-2 variants. Method: immunoSEQ multiplex PCR; TCRdb's copy keeps in-frame clones and lacks some. Among nearly 95,000 clones listed, about four fifths were seen once. Sequenced material: peripheral blood, taken after recovery from COVID-19. The receptors come from a human donor who had recovered from COVID-19.

V usage is TRBV11-2 and J usage is TRBJ2-2, with 7 bases lining up with TRBD2. The CDR3 totals 16 residues. Germline assignment: CDR1 SGHAT and CDR2 FQNNGV. Trimming cost V 5 bases and J 1 base; bases outside gene matches: 7. DNA of the CDR3: TGTGCCAGCAGCCCAATAGGCGGGAGGAACACCGGGGAGCTGTTTTTT. Translated, it gives CASSPIGGRNTGELFF.

This sequence joins TRBV6-5 and TRBJ1-6; D perhaps matches TRBD1 (5 bases). V lost 4 bases, J lost 0 bases, and 10 bases lay in between. This CDR3 region has 16 residues. The germline V gene has CDR1 MNHEY and CDR2 SVGAGI. CDR3 coding DNA: TGTGCCAGCAGTTCCCCGGGGGGCTCCTATAATTCACCCCTCCACTTT. It specifies CASSSPGGSYNSPLHF.

The V call is TRBV19, the J call TRBJ1-2; D unresolved. Germline CDR1 and CDR2: LNHDA and SQIVND (reference sequence). This CDR3 has 13 residues. V gave up 1 base and J gave up 8 bases, with 11 bases separating them. CDR3 sequence reads: CASSIVEGSGYTF. CDR3 sequence (DNA): TGTGCCAGTAGTATAGTGGAAGGGAGCGGCTACACCTTC.

V gene TRBV27 combines with J gene TRBJ2-7; D unresolved. CDR3 length: 11 residues. The germline V and J ends were trimmed by 5 bases and 2 bases, with 4 bases remaining between them. In germline, CDR1 is MNHEY, CDR2 SMNVEV (reference sequence). The CDR3 is CASSSPYEQYF. DNA of the CDR3: TGTGCCAGCAGTAGCCCCTACGAGCAGTACTTC.

The CDR3 region is CASSHGGLRDTEAFF. CDR3 DNA: TGTGCCAGCAGCCATGGGGGGCTCAGGGACACTGAAGCTTTCTTT. This chain joins TRBV3-1 (or the pseudogene TRBV3-2) and TRBJ1-1; D possibly corresponds to TRBD1 (6 bases). Deletions cut 3 bases from V and 3 bases from J, with 14 bases between. CDR3 length: 15 amino acids. Germline V gives CDR1 LGHDT, CDR2 YNNKEL (reference sequence).

The chain links TRBV10-2 to TRBJ1-2; no clear D. V was trimmed by 3 bases and J by 5 bases, leaving 7 bases between them. Germline CDR1 and CDR2: WSHSY and SAAADI. This CDR3 comprises 12 residues. CDR3 residues: CASSDDIYGYTF. CDR3 DNA sequence: TGCGCCAGCAGTGACGACATATATGGCTACACCTTC.

The chain uses TRBV4-2 and TRBJ2-1; the D is unclear. The germline V gene encodes CDR1 LGHNA and CDR2 YNFKEQ. The CDR3 length is 12 residues. Between the trimmed V and J ends, which lost 0 bases and 10 bases, there was a span of 7 bases. CDR3 protein: CASSQEGHEQFF. Here the CDR3 DNA reads TGTGCCAGCAGCCAAGAGGGCCACGAGCAGTTCTTC.

The genes are TRBV5-1 and TRBJ2-3; 11 nucleotides line up with TRBD2. V shed 3 bases and J 1 base; nucleotides not matched to a gene: 4. The V gene's germline CDR1 is SGHRS and CDR2 YFSETQ. The CDR3 sequence is 16 residues long. The DNA of the CDR3 is TGCGCCAGCAGCTCTCTGACTAGCGGGGGCACAGATACGCAGTATTTT. Residues: CASSSLTSGGTDTQYF.

The chain is built from TRBV28 and TRBJ2-5, with a weak D call TRBD2 (5 bases). The CDR3 is 16 residues long. Trimming took 6 bases from V and 2 from J, leaving 19 bases between them. Per the germline V gene, CDR1 is MDHEN and CDR2 is SYDVKM. The CDR3 region has the DNA TGTGCCAGCAGGGCCGCATTAGCTAGCATTCAAGAGACCCAGTACTTC. Encoded protein: CASRAALASIQETQYF. Looking up the rest from reference TRBV28 and TRBJ2-5 gives the full variable domain: DVKVTQSSRYLVKRTGEKVFLECVQDMDHENMFWYRQDPGLGLRLIYFSYDVKMKEKGDIPEGYSVSREKKERFSLILESASTNQTSMYLCASRAALASIQETQYFGPGTRLLVL.

The rearrangement links TRBV4-3 to TRBJ2-1, with 9 bases lining up with TRBD1. CDR1 is LGHNA and CDR2 is YSLEER in the germline V gene. Unmatched junction bases numbered 12, after V lost 3 bases and J lost 9 bases. The CDR3 contains 16 residues. The DNA of the CDR3 is TGCGCCAGCAGCCAGGACAGGGGTGGGAGGAATGGTGAGCAGTTCTTC. The encoded protein is CASSQDRGGRNGEQFF.

This clone was seen a single time. The chain employs TRBV10-1 and TRBJ2-2, with D unclear. V lost 2 bases and J lost 8, with 9 bases in between. CDR1 WNHNN and CDR2 SYGVQD come from the germline V gene (reference sequence). The CDR3 contains 13 residues. This chain's CDR3 is CASSENVLGELFF. The CDR3 DNA reads TGCGCCAGCAGTGAGAACGTGCTTGGGGAGCTGTTTTTT.

This sequence joins TRBV10-3 and TRBJ2-2; TRBD1 aligns across 7 bases. This CDR3 has 17 residues. Looked up from germline, CDR1 is ENHRY and CDR2 is SYGVKD. With 3 bases clipped from V and 4 bases from J, the junction kept 11 bases outside the gene matches. CDR3 sequence reads: CAISETKQGILTGELFF. CDR3 in DNA: TGTGCCATCAGTGAAACTAAACAGGGGATACTCACCGGGGAGCTGTTTTTT.

This chain connects TRBV11-3 to TRBJ2-7; TRBD2 aligns across 11 bases. Losses at the gene ends were 1 base for V and 6 bases for J; bases not matched to a gene: 11. Germline V gene data show CDR1 as SGHNT and CDR2 as YENEEA. The CDR3 is made up of 17 amino acids. As DNA, the CDR3 is TGTGCCAGCAGCTTAGGTCCACTAGCGGGAGACGGGGTCGAGCAGTACTTC. This encodes CASSLGPLAGDGVEQYF.

The rearrangement joins TRBV18 to TRBJ2-7; 8 positions agree with TRBD2. CDR1 KGHSH and CDR2 LQKENI come from the germline V gene. CDR3 size: 20 residues. Trimming took 3 bases from V and 0 from J; bases not matched to a gene: 19. The chain's CDR3 is CASSPPLLSGTSGSSYEQYF. The CDR3 DNA sequence: TGTGCCAGCTCACCGCCCCTTCTATCAGGCACTAGCGGAAGCTCCTACGAGCAGTACTTC.